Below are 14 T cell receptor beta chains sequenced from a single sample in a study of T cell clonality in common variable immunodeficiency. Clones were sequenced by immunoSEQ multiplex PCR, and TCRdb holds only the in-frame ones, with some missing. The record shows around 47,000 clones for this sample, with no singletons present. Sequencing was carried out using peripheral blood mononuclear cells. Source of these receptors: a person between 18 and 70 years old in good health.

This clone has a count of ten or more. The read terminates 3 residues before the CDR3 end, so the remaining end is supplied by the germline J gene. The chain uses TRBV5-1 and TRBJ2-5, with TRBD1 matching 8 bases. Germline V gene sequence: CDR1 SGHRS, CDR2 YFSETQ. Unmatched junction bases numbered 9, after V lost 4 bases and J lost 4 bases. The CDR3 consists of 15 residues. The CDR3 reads CASSPRDRIGETQYF. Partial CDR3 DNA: TGCGCCAGCAGCCCCCGGGACAGGATTGGAGAGACC.

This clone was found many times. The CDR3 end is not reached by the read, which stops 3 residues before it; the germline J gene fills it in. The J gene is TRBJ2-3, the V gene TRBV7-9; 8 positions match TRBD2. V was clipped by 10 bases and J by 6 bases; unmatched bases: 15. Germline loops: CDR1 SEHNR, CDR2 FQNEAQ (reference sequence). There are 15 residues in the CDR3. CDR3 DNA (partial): TGTGCCAAAGCTGGCGGGGGGCCGAGCGGGGATACG. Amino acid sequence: CAKAGGGPSGDT. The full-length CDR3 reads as CAKAGGGPSGDTQYF.

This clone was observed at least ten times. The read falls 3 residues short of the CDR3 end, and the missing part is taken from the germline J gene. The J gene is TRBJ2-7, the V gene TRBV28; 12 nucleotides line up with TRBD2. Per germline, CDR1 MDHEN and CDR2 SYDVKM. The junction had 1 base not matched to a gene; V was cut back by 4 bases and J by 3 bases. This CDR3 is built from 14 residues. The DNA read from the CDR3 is TGTGCCAGCAGTTGGGGACTAGCGGGCTACGAG. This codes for CASSWGLAGYE. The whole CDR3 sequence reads CASSWGLAGYEQYF.

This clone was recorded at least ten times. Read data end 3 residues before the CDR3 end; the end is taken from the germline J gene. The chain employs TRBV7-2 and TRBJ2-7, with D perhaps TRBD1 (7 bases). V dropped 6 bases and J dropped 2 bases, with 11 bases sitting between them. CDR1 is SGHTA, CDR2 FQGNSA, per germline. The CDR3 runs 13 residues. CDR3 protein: CASRRDSTYEQYF. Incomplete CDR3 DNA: TGTGCCAGCAGGCGGGACAGTACCTACGAG.

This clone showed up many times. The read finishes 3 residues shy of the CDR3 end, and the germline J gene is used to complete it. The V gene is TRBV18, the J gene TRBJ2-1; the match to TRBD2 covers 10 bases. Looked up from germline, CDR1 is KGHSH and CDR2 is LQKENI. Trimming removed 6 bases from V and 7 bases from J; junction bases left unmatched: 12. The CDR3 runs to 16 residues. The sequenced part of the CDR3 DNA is TGTGCCAGCTCCCCTCTAGCGGGGGCCCAGCGTAATGAG. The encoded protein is CASSPLAGAQRNE. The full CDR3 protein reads CASSPLAGAQRNEQFF.

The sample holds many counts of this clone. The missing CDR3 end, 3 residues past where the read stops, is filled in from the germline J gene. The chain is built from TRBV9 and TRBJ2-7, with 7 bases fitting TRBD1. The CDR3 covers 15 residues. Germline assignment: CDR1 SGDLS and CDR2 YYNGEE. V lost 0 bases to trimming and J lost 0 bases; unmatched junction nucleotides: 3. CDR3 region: CASSVAPGGSYEQYF. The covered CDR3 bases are TGTGCCAGCAGCGTAGCGCCAGGGGGCTCCTACGAG.

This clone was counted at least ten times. The CDR3 sequence is CASSPVGGSGNQPQHF. The CDR3 bases that were read are TGTGCCAGCTCACCCGTCGGGGGTAGTGGCAATCAGCCC. J is TRBJ1-5 and V is TRBV18, with a weak D call TRBD1 (5 bases). The read is 3 residues too short to cover the CDR3 end, so that end is filled in from the germline J gene. Looked up from germline, CDR1 is KGHSH and CDR2 is LQKENI. This CDR3 is 16 amino acids long. Trimming took 3 bases from V and 2 from J, leaving 14 bases between them.

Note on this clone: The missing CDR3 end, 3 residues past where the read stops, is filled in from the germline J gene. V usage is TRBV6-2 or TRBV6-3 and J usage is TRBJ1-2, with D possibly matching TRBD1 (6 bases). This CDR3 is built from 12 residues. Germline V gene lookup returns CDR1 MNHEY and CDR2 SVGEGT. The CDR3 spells CASGQPLFDYTF. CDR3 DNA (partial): TGTGCCAGTGGACAGCCCCTATTCGAC.

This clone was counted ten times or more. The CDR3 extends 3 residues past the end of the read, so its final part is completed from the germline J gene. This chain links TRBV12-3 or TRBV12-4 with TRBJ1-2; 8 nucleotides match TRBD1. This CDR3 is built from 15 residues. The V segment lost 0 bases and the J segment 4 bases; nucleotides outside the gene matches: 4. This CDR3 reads CASSLAGQGRYGYTF. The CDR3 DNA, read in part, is TGTGCCAGCAGTTTAGCTGGACAGGGTCGCTATGGC.

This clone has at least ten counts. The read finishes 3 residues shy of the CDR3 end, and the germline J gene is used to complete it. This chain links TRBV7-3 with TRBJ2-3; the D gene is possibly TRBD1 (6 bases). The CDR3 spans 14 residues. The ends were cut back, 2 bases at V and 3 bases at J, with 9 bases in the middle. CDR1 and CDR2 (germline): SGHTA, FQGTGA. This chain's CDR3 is CASSLQGSTDTQYF. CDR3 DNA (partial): TGTGCCAGCAGCTTACAGGGGAGTACAGATACG.

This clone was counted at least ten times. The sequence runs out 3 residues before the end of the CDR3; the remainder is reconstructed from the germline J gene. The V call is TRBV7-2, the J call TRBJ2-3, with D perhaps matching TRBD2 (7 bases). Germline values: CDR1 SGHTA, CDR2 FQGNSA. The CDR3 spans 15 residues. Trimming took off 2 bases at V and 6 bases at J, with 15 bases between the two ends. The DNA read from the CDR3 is TGTGCCAGCAGCTTATTGGGGGGGGGCTTGGATACG. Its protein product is CASSLLGGGLDT. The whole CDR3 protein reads CASSLLGGGLDTQYF.

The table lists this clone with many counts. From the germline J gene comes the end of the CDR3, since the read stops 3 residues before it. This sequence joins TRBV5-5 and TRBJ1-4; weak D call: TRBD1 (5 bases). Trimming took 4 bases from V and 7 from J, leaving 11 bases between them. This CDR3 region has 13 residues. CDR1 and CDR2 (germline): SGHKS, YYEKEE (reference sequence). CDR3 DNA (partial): TGTGCCAGCAGCCCCCGGACAATTGAAAAA. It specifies CASSPRTIEK. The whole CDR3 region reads CASSPRTIEKLFF.

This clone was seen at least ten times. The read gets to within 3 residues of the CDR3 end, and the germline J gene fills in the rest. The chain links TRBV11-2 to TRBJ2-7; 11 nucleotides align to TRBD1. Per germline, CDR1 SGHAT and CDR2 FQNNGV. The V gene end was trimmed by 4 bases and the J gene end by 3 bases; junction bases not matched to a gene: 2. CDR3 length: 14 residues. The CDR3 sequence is CASSSGTGGYEQYF. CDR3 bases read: TGTGCCAGCAGCTCCGGGACAGGGGGCTACGAG.

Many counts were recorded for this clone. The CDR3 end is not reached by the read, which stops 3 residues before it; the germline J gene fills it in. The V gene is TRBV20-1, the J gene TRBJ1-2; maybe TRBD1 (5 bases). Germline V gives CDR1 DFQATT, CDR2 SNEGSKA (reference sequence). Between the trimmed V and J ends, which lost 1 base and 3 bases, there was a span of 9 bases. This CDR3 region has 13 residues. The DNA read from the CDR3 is TGCAGTGCTAGAGCGACAGTGCACTATGGC. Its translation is CSARATVHYG. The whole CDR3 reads CSARATVHYGYTF.